One sample yielded the 10 T cell receptor beta chains listed below, sequenced in a study of T cell repertoires in cytomegalovirus infection. TCRdb recomputed calls from the reads with MiXCR, one row per CDR3 protein. The sample records about 740,000 distinct CDR3 sequences, less than 40% being singletons. Sequenced material: PBMCs. The receptors were gathered from a human donor in good health (CMV status not recorded). Some clones in this sample may be carry-over from other donors' samples.

This clonotype was counted at least ten times. J is TRBJ2-1 and V is TRBV7-2; D gene ambiguous. Trimming left V 5 bases short and J 3 bases short, with 8 bases between. This CDR3 is 13 amino acids long. The germline gives CDR1 SGHTA, CDR2 FQGNSA. The CDR3 DNA reads as TGTGCCAGCAGCCCTCCTGTCTACAATGAGCAGTTCTTC. Translating it yields CASSPPVYNEQFF.

This clonotype was detected once. The chain couples TRBV7-9 to TRBJ1-5, with D maybe TRBD1 (5 bases). The V end was cut by 1 base, the J end by 9 bases, with 7 bases between. From germline, CDR1 is SEHNR and CDR2 FQNEAQ (reference sequence). The CDR3 is 12 residues long. The CDR3 loop reads CASSLGDRPQHF. The CDR3 nucleotides read TGTGCCAGCAGCTTAGGGGACCGGCCCCAGCATTTT. Using reference TRBV7-9 and TRBJ1-5 for the parts outside the CDR3, the full variable domain is DTGVSQNPRHKITKRGQNVTFRCDPISEHNRLYWYRQTLGQGPEFLTYFQNEAQLEKSRLLSDRFSAERPKGSFSTLEIQRTEQGDSAMYLCASSLGDRPQHFGDGTRLSIL.

A note on this clonotype: A much larger clone lies one base from this, so it may be a read error. This is likely a read error, given that the CDR3 carries no conserved phenylalanine or tryptophan at its end. The chain is built from TRBV11-1 and TRBJ2-7; TRBD1 matches at 7 bases. In germline, CDR1 is SGHAT, CDR2 FQDESV (reference sequence). The CDR3 contains 13 residues. Trimming took 7 bases from V and 0 from J; bases not matched to a gene: 3. Here the CDR3 reads CASTGQDSYEQYL. Written as DNA, the CDR3 is TGTGCCAGCACAGGACAGGACTCCTACGAGCAGTACTTA.

V gene TRBV15 combines with J gene TRBJ1-5, with D uncertain. The V gene's germline CDR1 is LNHNV and CDR2 YYDKDF (reference sequence). Trimming pared 6 bases from V and 3 bases from J, leaving 15 bases between. This CDR3 spans 15 amino acids. The CDR3 region has the DNA TGTGCCACCAGAGATGTGGGGAGGGCCAATCAGCCCCAGCATTTT. Translating it yields CATRDVGRANQPQHF.

This clonotype was picked up a small number of times. This sequence joins TRBV27 and TRBJ2-7; 9 positions match TRBD1. The germline CDR1 and CDR2 sequences are MNHEY and SMNVEV (reference sequence). V shed 0 bases and J 0 bases; nucleotides not matched to a gene: 6. The CDR3 loop spans 17 amino acids. The CDR3 coding sequence is TGTGCCAGCAGTTTATCGGGGACAGGGATGGGCTCCTACGAGCAGTACTTC. Its translation is CASSLSGTGMGSYEQYF.

This clonotype was counted a few times. V and J are TRBV19 and TRBJ1-2, with D hard to call. CDR1 and CDR2 (germline): LNHDA, SQIVND (reference sequence). This CDR3 has 14 residues. The V end was cut by 1 base, the J end by 4 bases, with 10 bases between. CDR3 residues: CASSIGGTSYGYTF. The CDR3 bases are TGTGCCAGTAGTATAGGCGGCACCTCCTATGGCTACACCTTC.

In its sample, this clonotype was seen a few times. The chain links TRBV15 to TRBJ2-1; no firm D call. CDR1 LNHNV and CDR2 YYDKDF come from the germline V gene (reference sequence). There are 12 residues in the CDR3. V was shortened by 0 bases and J by 8 bases, with 5 bases between the two germline ends. The CDR3 coding sequence is TGTGCCACCAGCAGAGATTTTCATGAGCAGTTCTTC. This sequence encodes CATSRDFHEQFF.

This clonotype was found a few times. The J gene is TRBJ2-2, the V gene TRBV12-3 or TRBV12-4; D might be TRBD1 (6 bases). V gave up 8 bases and J gave up 1 base, with 11 bases separating them. The CDR3 has 14 amino acids. CDR3: CASLGTRNTGELFF. The CDR3 region has the DNA TGTGCCAGCCTGGGGACACGGAACACCGGGGAGCTGTTTTTT.

There are many counts of this clonotype. This chain uses TRBV6-6 with TRBJ1-5; TRBD1 aligns across 9 bases. The CDR3 consists of 16 residues. CDR1 and CDR2 (germline): MNHNY, SVGAGI (reference sequence). V shed 2 bases, J shed 7 bases, and the junction held 9 bases outside the gene matches. The CDR3, as DNA: TGTGCCAGCAGTTACCGGGACAGGGTAGGGATGCAGCCCCAGCATTTT. Translated: CASSYRDRVGMQPQHF.

The chain joins TRBV7-9 to TRBJ2-2; TRBD1 might be the D (5 bases). V was clipped by 2 bases and J by 7 bases, with 14 bases between them. The CDR3 extends over 15 amino acids. From germline, CDR1 is SEHNR and CDR2 FQNEAQ (reference sequence). The CDR3 nucleotides read TGTGCCAGCAGCTTACTCGACAGTTTCGGCGGGGAGCTGTTTTTT. As protein: CASSLLDSFGGELFF.